The T cell receptor beta chain under discussion was sequenced for a study of blood T cells in healthy people across ages. A sample-barcoded 5' primer and a J-beta primer mix were used in a second PCR of roughly 7 to 12 cycles. Per sample, CDR3-containing paired-end reads numbered at least 2.5 million. Each CDR3 protein gets one entry after TCRdb re-called the 5' RACE reads with MiXCR. The top ten hold 15% to 20% of the sample, which has 650,000 to 1,000,000 distinct CDR3 sequences, less than 60% seen once. V lost 3 bases and J 3 bases, leaving 8 bases between the germline ends. This CDR3 spans 13 amino acids.

The rearrangement joins TRBV12-3 or TRBV12-4 to TRBJ1-1; D unclear. Sequencing was carried out using blood. The receptor was isolated from an elderly man in good health. Written as DNA, the CDR3 is TGTGCCAGCAGTTTCGGAGAGGACACTGAAGCTTTCTTT. The encoded protein is CASSFGEDTEAFF.